These 21 T cell receptor beta chains came from one sample sequenced in a study of human T cells and chemical hapten exposure. TCRdb itself ran the RACE reads through MiXCR, one entry per CDR3 protein. There are under 300,000 distinct CDR3 sequences in the sample; roughly 7.4% occur only once, and 1.2% lies in the top ten. Time point specified: pre-sensitization, week 0. Treatment described: therapeutic diphenylcyclopropenone sensitization with weekly scalp DPC. The sample here was whole blood, taken in connection with sensitization to the hapten diphenylcyclopropenone (DPC). Every receptor here comes from a man younger than 30 with alopecia areata. Some clones in this sample may be carry-over from other donors' samples.

This clonotype has more than one count but fewer than ten. This sequence joins TRBV4-1 and TRBJ2-5; 8 positions match TRBD2. V shed 4 bases, J shed 0 bases, and the junction held 4 bases outside the gene matches. The CDR3 is 15 amino acids. The V gene's germline CDR1 is MGHRA and CDR2 YSYEKL. For the CDR3, the DNA is TGCGCCAGCAGCCCCGGGGGGGGGTACCAAGAGACCCAGTACTTC. As protein: CASSPGGGYQETQYF.

In this sample, this clonotype turned up many times. The chain joins TRBV7-9 to TRBJ1-1; the D gene is possibly TRBD1 (5 bases). Germline V gives CDR1 SEHNR, CDR2 FQNEAQ (reference sequence). Trimming stripped 2 bases from V and 6 bases from J, with 13 bases between. The CDR3 has 14 amino acids. Here the CDR3 DNA reads TGTGCCAGCAGCTTACGGCAGGGAGTATCTGAAGCTTTCTTT. It specifies CASSLRQGVSEAFF.

This clonotype was counted a few times. V gene TRBV29-1 combines with J gene TRBJ1-4; no clear D gene. The CDR3 has 12 residues. V was cut by 4 bases and J by 4 bases, with 7 bases left in between. Germline CDR1 reads SQVTM; CDR2 reads ANQGSEA. The DNA of the CDR3 is TGCAGCGTTGGAGGGAATAATGAAAAACTGTTTTTT. Protein: CSVGGNNEKLFF.

This chain connects TRBV12-3 or TRBV12-4 to TRBJ1-2; TRBD1 aligns across 7 bases. The CDR3 has 14 amino acids. Trimming took 1 base from V and 5 from J; bases not matched to a gene: 4. CDR3 loop: CASSLGGGRYGYTF. DNA of the CDR3: TGTGCCAGCAGTTTAGGAGGGGGCAGATATGGCTACACCTTC.

This clonotype was recorded a few times. This chain connects TRBV28 to TRBJ2-2, with a tentative D call TRBD2 (6 bases). CDR1 and CDR2 (germline): MDHEN, SYDVKM. V shed 7 bases and J shed 0 bases, with 15 bases lying between them. This CDR3 comprises 16 residues. Here the CDR3 reads CASISPGDTNTGELFF. Here the CDR3 DNA reads TGTGCCAGCATATCGCCGGGAGACACGAACACCGGGGAGCTGTTTTTT.

The rearrangement uses TRBV7-2 and TRBJ2-1, with 8 bases identical to TRBD2. This CDR3 has 15 residues. Germline V CDR1 and CDR2: SGHTA, FQGNSA. The ends lost 1 base at V and 6 bases at J; junction bases unmatched: 5. Written as DNA, the CDR3 is TGTGCCAGCAGCTTAGGAGGGCTAGCGGGCAATGAGCAGTTCTTC. Translated: CASSLGGLAGNEQFF.

The chain combines TRBV3-1 with TRBJ1-4, with a weak D call TRBD1 (5 bases). Trimming removed 3 bases from V and 6 bases from J, with 11 bases in between. The CDR3 spans 14 residues. Germline CDR1 and CDR2: LGHDT and YNNKEL (reference sequence). The CDR3 protein is CASSHRDGDEKLFF. In DNA form, the CDR3 reads TGTGCCAGCAGCCACCGGGACGGAGATGAAAAACTGTTTTTT.

This clonotype was seen a handful of times. The V gene is TRBV6-5, the J gene TRBJ1-1, with D perhaps TRBD1 (6 bases). V was pared by 9 bases and J by 5 bases, with 22 bases between. Germline CDR1 reads MNHEY; CDR2 reads SVGAGI. The CDR3 has 15 residues. The CDR3 reads CASGGRGRGGTEAFF. The CDR3 DNA reads as TGTGCCAGTGGGGGCAGGGGAAGGGGAGGAACTGAAGCTTTCTTT.

This clonotype was observed a handful of times. The gene calls are TRBV12-3 or TRBV12-4 and TRBJ2-5, with D uncertain. V was clipped by 1 base and J by 1 base, with 4 bases between them. This CDR3 region has 13 residues. CDR3 sequence reads: CASSLDFQETQYF. The CDR3 DNA reads TGTGCCAGCAGTTTAGACTTCCAAGAGACCCAGTACTTC.

This chain joins TRBV11-2 and TRBJ1-2, with D possibly being TRBD1 (5 bases). V gave up 1 base and J gave up 4 bases, with 13 bases separating them. The CDR3 totals 15 residues. Germline assignment: CDR1 SGHAT and CDR2 FQNNGV. The CDR3 DNA is TGTGCCAGCAGCTTAGGCCAGGGATTGGGCTATGGCTACACCTTC. Translated: CASSLGQGLGYGYTF. Variable domain in full (rest from reference TRBV11-2 and TRBJ1-2): EAGVAQSPRYKIIEKRQSVAFWCNPISGHATLYWYQQILGQGPKLLIQFQNNGVVDDSQLPKDRFSAERLKGVDSTLKIQPAKLEDSAVYLCASSLGQGLGYGYTFGSGTRLTVV.

This clonotype was seen ten or more times. This sequence joins TRBV4-3 and TRBJ2-1, with 9 bases fitting TRBD1. The V gene end was trimmed by 6 bases and the J gene end by 3 bases; junction bases not matched to a gene: 3. Germline CDR1 LGHNA, CDR2 YSLEER. This CDR3 comprises 14 residues. In nucleotides, the CDR3 is TGCGCCAGCAGGGGGACAGGGCGCTACAATGAGCAGTTCTTC. It is translated as CASRGTGRYNEQFF.

The rearrangement uses TRBV7-2 and TRBJ1-1; 8 nucleotides agree with TRBD1. V shed 5 bases, J shed 5 bases, and the junction held 10 bases outside the gene matches. Germline V gene data show CDR1 as SGHTA and CDR2 as FQGNSA. The CDR3 is 15 residues long. CDR3 nucleotides: TGTGCCAGCAGCCTCATGACAGGGGCAGAAACTGAAGCTTTCTTT. It specifies CASSLMTGAETEAFF.

The sample holds a few counts of this clonotype. The chain is built from TRBV7-2 and TRBJ1-2; D gene unclear. Germline V CDR1 and CDR2: SGHTA, FQGNSA. CDR3 size: 14 residues. Deletions cut 3 bases from V and 3 bases from J, with 11 bases between. CDR3 DNA: TGTGCCAGCAGCTTCGGCGGCCTGTACTATGGCTACACCTTC. Translating it yields CASSFGGLYYGYTF.

The sample holds a few counts of this clonotype. The CDR3 region is CASSLPPGGGYTF. The CDR3 bases are TGTGCCAGCAGCTTGCCCCCAGGTGGAGGCTACACCTTC. V usage is TRBV5-6 and J usage is TRBJ1-2; no clear D. This CDR3 region has 13 residues. The germline V gene encodes CDR1 SGHDT and CDR2 YYEEEE. V was pared by 1 base and J by 8 bases, with 12 bases between. The full variable domain, rest sourced from reference TRBV5-6 and TRBJ1-2, is DAGVTQSPTHLIKTRGQQVTLRCSPKSGHDTVSWYQQALGQGPQFIFQYYEEEERQRGNFPDRFSGHQFPNYSSELNVNALLLGDSALYLCASSLPPGGGYTFGSGTRLTVV.

This clonotype was observed many times. The chain uses TRBV28 and TRBJ2-7; D remains ambiguous. Trimming left V 4 bases short and J 7 bases short, with 17 bases between. The germline V gene has CDR1 MDHEN and CDR2 SYDVKM. The CDR3 has 14 residues. DNA for the CDR3: TGTGCCAGCAGTTCTTCCTGGGCGGCGAGAGAGCAGTACTTC. Translated, it gives CASSSSWAAREQYF.

The chain recombines TRBV27 with TRBJ1-5; tentative D call: TRBD1 (5 bases). V lost 2 bases and J lost 3, with 8 bases in between. The germline CDR1 and CDR2 sequences are MNHEY and SMNVEV (reference sequence). This CDR3 comprises 14 residues. In nucleotides, the CDR3 is TGTGCCAGCAGTTTAGTGGGGGACAATCAGCCCCAGCATTTT. It translates to CASSLVGDNQPQHF.

This clonotype was found a few times. This CDR3 is CASMSSSTGELFF. The CDR3 coding sequence is TGTGCCAGCATGTCGAGCTCCACCGGGGAGCTGTTTTTT. The genes are TRBV6-1 and TRBJ2-2; no clear D gene. V was trimmed by 7 bases and J by 4 bases, leaving 10 bases between them. Germline V gene sequence: CDR1 MNHNS, CDR2 SASEGT. The CDR3 has 13 residues.

This clonotype was detected ten times or more. The chain joins TRBV12-5 to TRBJ2-2, with 7 bases aligning to TRBD1. V trimming: 6 bases; J trimming: 4 bases; junction bases outside the gene matches: 8. Germline V gene data show CDR1 as LGHNT and CDR2 as FRNRAP. The CDR3 totals 15 residues. This CDR3 is CASGPTGSGTGELFF. The DNA for the CDR3 is TGTGCTAGTGGCCCGACAGGGAGTGGCACCGGGGAGCTGTTTTTT.

This clonotype was detected a few times. CDR3 DNA sequence: TGTGCCAGCAGTTACGGGGGAGTCGGGGAGCTGTTTTTT. This sequence encodes CASSYGGVGELFF. V is TRBV6-5 and J is TRBJ2-2; D is possibly TRBD1 or TRBD2 (5 bases each). Germline CDR1 reads MNHEY; CDR2 reads SVGAGI. The germline V and J ends were trimmed by 2 bases and 7 bases, with 8 bases remaining between them. The CDR3 length is 13 residues.

The chain uses TRBV6-2 or TRBV6-3 and TRBJ2-1, with TRBD1 matching 8 bases. V gave up 5 bases and J gave up 10 bases; unmatched junction bases: 4. CDR3 size: 12 residues. From germline, CDR1 is MNHEY and CDR2 SVGEGT. As DNA, the CDR3 is TGTGCCAGCAGTCAGGGGGCGCGAGAGCAGTTCTTC. This codes for CASSQGAREQFF.

Only a few counts were recorded for this clonotype. The V and J genes are TRBV5-6 and TRBJ1-4; TRBD1 matches 7 bases. V was clipped by 0 bases and J by 3 bases; unmatched bases: 5. The CDR3 runs 16 residues. Germline loops: CDR1 SGHDT, CDR2 YYEEEE. This CDR3 reads CASSLDPRGANEKLFF. CDR3 DNA sequence: TGTGCCAGCAGCTTGGACCCCAGGGGGGCTAATGAAAAACTGTTTTTT.